The T cell receptor (beta chain) under discussion was sequenced for a study of T cell repertoires in cytomegalovirus infection. Turning to the study itself: Public TCR beta signature analysis indicated the presence of both CMV infection and matching HLA type. Findings and limits, study-wide: The ex vivo response was dominated by HLA-C-restricted CMV-specific TCR beta clonotypes. The cumulative frequency of public TCR beta families distinguished individuals who carried CMV together with the relevant HLA.

Points on this clonotype: Its antigen is not known.

Trimming left V 4 bases short and J 3 bases short, with 6 bases between. This CDR3 is built from 12 residues. The V gene's germline CDR1 is MNHEY and CDR2 SVGEGT. TCRdb used MiXCR to reprocess the reads, holding one entry per CDR3 protein. The table lists about 570,000 distinct CDR3 sequences, 35% to 50% of them singletons, with 48% in the top ten. The clonotype was recovered from a human donor in good health (CMV status not recorded). Some clones in this sample may be carry-over from other donors' samples. The V gene is TRBV6-2 or TRBV6-3, the J gene TRBJ2-5; D gene ambiguous. The sample was cultured PBMCs, taken from culture after CMV antigen stimulation. CDR3 DNA sequence: TGTGCCAGCAGTTTTCGGAAAGAGACCCAGTACTTC. It is translated as CASSFRKETQYF.